This T cell receptor (beta chain) was obtained from a study of cytomegalovirus exposure and HLA in healthy donors. Study results and limitations: An analysis was carried out later, and it reportedly showed fewer N-insertions in an Asian-associated ancestry cluster than the approximately 670-donor mean.

Remarks on this clone: Its antigen is unidentified.

The study ran its PCR with 60 Vbeta and 13 Jbeta primers. Here immunoSEQ multiplex PCR was the method, and the copy in TCRdb shows in-frame clones only, minus some. The sample contains roughly 260,000 clones, about four fifths of which appear only once. Per germline, CDR1 LGHNA and CDR2 YSLEER. The V segment lost 0 bases and the J segment 6 bases; nucleotides outside the gene matches: 8. The CDR3 totals 15 residues. The TCR sequence derives from a middle-aged woman in good health and CMV-seropositive. The sample consisted of PBMCs. V usage is TRBV4-3 and J usage is TRBJ2-7; 7 nucleotides line up with TRBD2. For the CDR3, the DNA is TGCGCCAGCAGCCAAGATCGTGGCGGGAGTGGCGAGCAGTACTTC. Amino acid sequence: CASSQDRGGSGEQYF.